This record concerns one TCR beta chain sequence. Its antigen is unidentified. The sample belongs to a study of early T cells in non-severe SARS-CoV-2 infection. Study-wide results and limits: VDJdb matches were skewed toward anti-spike CD8 T cell responses.

The CDR3 spans 14 residues. Looked up from germline, CDR1 is SEHNR and CDR2 is FQNEAQ (reference sequence). Trimming cost V 5 bases and J 5 bases; bases outside gene matches: 6. TCRdb itself ran the 5' RACE reads through MiXCR, one entry per CDR3 protein. The sample carries roughly 97,000 distinct CDR3 sequences, 11% recorded once. The sequenced sample was whole blood, obtained at baseline. This receptor was identified in an adult who was a healthcare worker with PCR-confirmed SARS-CoV-2 infection or an uninfected control (not recorded which). The chain links TRBV7-9 to TRBJ1-1, with 9 positions matching TRBD1. Here the CDR3 reads CASSPNRGRTEAFF. DNA of the CDR3: TGTGCCAGCAGCCCGAACAGGGGGCGGACTGAAGCTTTCTTT.